This entry features one T cell receptor (beta chain) sequence. Produced via immunoSEQ multiplex PCR; TCRdb's table is partial and in-frame only. This sample carries fewer than 350,000 clones, about 87% of them seen once, and the ten largest clones take approximately 4%. The data derive from a study of blood T cell repertoires in COVID-19. V shed 5 bases and J shed 2 bases, with 19 bases lying between them. Germline V gene data show CDR1 as SGHTA and CDR2 as FQGNSA. The CDR3 sequence is 17 residues long. This TCR derives from a woman aged 25 to 45 with acute COVID-19. The source material was PBMCs or T cells enriched from blood (not recorded which). The V call is TRBV7-2, the J call TRBJ1-5; possible D gene TRBD1, 6 bases. CDR3 sequence (DNA): TGTGCCAGCAGCGTGGTGGGGAGACCAGGGGGCAATCAGCCCCAGCATTTT. Translation: CASSVVGRPGGNQPQHF.